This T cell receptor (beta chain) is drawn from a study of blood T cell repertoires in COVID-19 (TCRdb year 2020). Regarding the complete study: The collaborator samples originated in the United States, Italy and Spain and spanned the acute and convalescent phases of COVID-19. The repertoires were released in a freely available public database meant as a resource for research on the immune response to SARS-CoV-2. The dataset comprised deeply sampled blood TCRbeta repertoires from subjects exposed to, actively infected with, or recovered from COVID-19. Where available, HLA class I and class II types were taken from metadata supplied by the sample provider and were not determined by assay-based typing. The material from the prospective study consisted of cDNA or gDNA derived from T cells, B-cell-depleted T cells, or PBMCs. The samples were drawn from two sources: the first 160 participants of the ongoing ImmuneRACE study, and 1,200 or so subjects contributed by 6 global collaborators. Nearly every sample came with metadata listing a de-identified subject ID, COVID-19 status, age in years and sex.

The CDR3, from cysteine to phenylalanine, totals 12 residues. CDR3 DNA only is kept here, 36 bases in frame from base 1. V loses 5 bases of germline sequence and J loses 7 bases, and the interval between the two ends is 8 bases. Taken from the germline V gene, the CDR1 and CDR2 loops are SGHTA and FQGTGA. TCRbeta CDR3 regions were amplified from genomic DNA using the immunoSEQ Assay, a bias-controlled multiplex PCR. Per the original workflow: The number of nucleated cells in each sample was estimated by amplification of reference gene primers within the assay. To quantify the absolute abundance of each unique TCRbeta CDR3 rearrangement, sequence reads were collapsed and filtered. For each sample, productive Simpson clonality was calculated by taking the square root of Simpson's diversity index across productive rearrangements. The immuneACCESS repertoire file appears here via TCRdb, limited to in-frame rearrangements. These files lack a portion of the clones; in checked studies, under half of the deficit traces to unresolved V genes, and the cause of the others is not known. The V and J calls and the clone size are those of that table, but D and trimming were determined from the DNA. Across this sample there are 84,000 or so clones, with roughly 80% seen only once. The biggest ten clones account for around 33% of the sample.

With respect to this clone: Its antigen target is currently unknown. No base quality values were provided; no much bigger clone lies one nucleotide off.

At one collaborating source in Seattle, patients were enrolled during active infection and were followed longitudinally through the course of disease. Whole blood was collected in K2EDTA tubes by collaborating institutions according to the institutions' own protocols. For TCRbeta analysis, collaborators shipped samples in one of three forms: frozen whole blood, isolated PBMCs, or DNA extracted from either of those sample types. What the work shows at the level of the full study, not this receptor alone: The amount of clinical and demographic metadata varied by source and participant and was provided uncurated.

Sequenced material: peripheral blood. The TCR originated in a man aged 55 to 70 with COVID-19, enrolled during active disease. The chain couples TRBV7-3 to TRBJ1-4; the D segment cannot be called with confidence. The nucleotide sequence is TGTGCCAGCAGCCGGAGGGTTGAAAAACTGTTTTTT. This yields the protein CASSRRVEKLFF.